This T cell receptor beta chain is from a study of cytomegalovirus exposure and HLA in healthy donors. Study-wide findings and caveats: When presence/absence was analysed, sequencing depth was taken to be roughly uniform across donors. In a later analysis, a missense DCLRE1C variant was linked to TCR beta V- and J-gene trimming. A further, later analysis showed that HLA-associated TCR beta chains (compared with equally common others) were more clonally expanded.

Notes on this clone: Its cognate antigen is unknown.

It was with 60 Vbeta and 13 Jbeta primers that the PCR ran. Some clones are missing from TCRdb's copy, which holds only in-frame ones; the method was immunoSEQ multiplex PCR. The sample has about 150,000 clones; 65% to 80% are singletons. Germline CDR1 reads SGHNT; CDR2 reads YENEEA. The ends were cut back, 5 bases at V and 6 bases at J, with 13 bases in the middle. This CDR3 contains 14 residues. The origin of this receptor is a male donor in good health and CMV-seronegative. The chain links TRBV11-3 to TRBJ2-2; TRBD1 might be the D (5 bases). The specimen sequenced was PBMCs. The CDR3, as DNA: TGTGCCAGCAGCGCGCTAGGGGTACCCGGGGAGCTGTTTTTT. Protein: CASSALGVPGELFF.